The present TCR beta chain was sequenced within a study of response to subunit inactivated influenza vaccine. In this sample, this clonotype turned up a few times. Its specificity is unknown. The V end lost 7 bases, the J end lost 4 bases, and 17 bases lay between the germline ends. Germline lookup yields CDR1 SGHDT and CDR2 YYEEEE. This CDR3 region has 14 residues. Regarding the study as a whole: Seasonal influenza vaccination, on each occasion, was suggested by the authors to recruit few new T cells.

TCRdb fed the RT-PCR reads into MiXCR, producing one record per CDR3 protein. In the table there are 500,000 to 550,000 distinct CDR3 sequences, less than 7.5% of which are singletons. This specimen was PBMCs from blood, taken roughly 24 months after vaccination. V and J are TRBV5-6 and TRBJ2-5, with a possible D match to TRBD1 (6 bases). The receptor comes from a man between 50 and 75 years old who received an inactivated influenza vaccine. This CDR3 reads CASPSPTGLETQYF. The CDR3, as DNA: TGTGCCAGCCCCTCCCCTACAGGGTTAGAGACCCAGTACTTC. Using reference TRBV5-6 and TRBJ2-5 for the parts outside the CDR3, the full variable domain is DAGVTQSPTHLIKTRGQQVTLRCSPKSGHDTVSWYQQALGQGPQFIFQYYEEEERQRGNFPDRFSGHQFPNYSSELNVNALLLGDSALYLCASPSPTGLETQYFGPGTRLLVL.